The rows below give T cell receptor beta chains drawn from one sample of a study of shared clonotypes between healthy human individuals. Clones were read by immunoSEQ multiplex PCR, and TCRdb kept only the in-frame ones, dropping some. The data show roughly 2,000,000 clones, with approximately 94% seen just once and roughly 1.2% held by the top ten. Material: naive CD8+ T cells sorted from blood. Receptors originate from a man between 18 and 29 years old in good health. The CDR3 runs from the conserved cysteine through the conserved F or W. Clone size, where shown, is once, few, many, or a class for clones that have expanded.

j_gene | len | abundance | v_gene | CDR3aa
TRBJ2-2 | 15 | NA | TRBV28 | CASSFTDPNTGELFF
TRBJ2-5 | 16 | NA | TRBV7-6 | CASSLVRRTVQETQYF
TRBJ2-6 | 17 | NA | TRBV5-8 | CASLDSSGISGANVLTF
TRBJ1-4 | 13 | NA | TRBV19 | CASSRQGVEKLFF
TRBJ2-3 | 15 | NA | TRBV2 | CASSGLADLTDTQYF
TRBJ2-7 | 18 | NA | TRBV4-1 | CASSQGGAGQGSSYEQYF
TRBJ2-1 | 13 | NA | TRBV7-8 | CASSVTDYNEQFF
TRBJ2-1 | 15 | NA | TRBV6-5 | CASSRSFGTVTEQFF
TRBJ1-1 | 15 | NA | TRBV9 | CASSVDSFLRGEAFF
TRBJ2-3 | 16 | NA | TRBV1 | CTSSLRARGSADTQYF
TRBJ1-2 | 15 | NA | TRBV9 | CASSPIGQANYGYTF
TRBJ1-2 | 11 | NA | TRBV11-2 | CASSLTDGYTF
TRBJ1-1 | 13 | few | TRBV19 | CASSIGGTLEAFF
TRBJ2-7 | 10 | NA | TRBV29-1 | CSVELGEQYF
TRBJ2-3 | 15 | NA | TRBV6-5 | CASSSVYGSPDTQYF
TRBJ2-1 | 14 | NA | TRBV29-1 | CSVVPSGSGNEQFF
TRBJ2-2 | 14 | NA | TRBV28 | CASSRSPGAGELFF
TRBJ2-1 | 13 | NA | TRBV27 | CASSFGGYNEQFF
TRBJ2-7 | 15 | NA | TRBV29-1 | CSVEDTRPGSYEQYF
TRBJ2-5 | 15 | NA | TRBV5-1 | CASTYSGGKEETQYF
TRBJ2-7 | 19 | NA | TRBV4-1 | CASSQGGQGALAPSNEQYF
TRBJ1-4 | 18 | NA | TRBV30 | CAWSPPPGQALRYEKLFF
TRBJ2-5 | 14 | NA | TRBV7-9 | CASSTTGGEETQYF
TRBJ1-1 | 14 | NA | TRBV5-5 | CASSLVQGATEAFF
TRBJ2-1 | 14 | NA | TRBV5-1 | CASSLVPEWDEQFF